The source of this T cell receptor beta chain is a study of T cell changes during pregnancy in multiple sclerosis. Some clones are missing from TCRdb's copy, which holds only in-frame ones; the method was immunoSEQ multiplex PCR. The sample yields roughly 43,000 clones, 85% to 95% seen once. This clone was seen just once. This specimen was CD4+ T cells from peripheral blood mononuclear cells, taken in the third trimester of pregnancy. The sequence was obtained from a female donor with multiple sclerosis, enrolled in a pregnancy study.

CDR3 in amino acids: CASSPPTGQGAGEQYF. CDR3 nucleotides: TGTGCCAGCAGCCCCCCTACTGGACAGGGGGCGGGAGAGCAGTACTTC. This rearrangement joins TRBV7-6 to TRBJ2-7; 11 nucleotides match TRBD1. Germline trimming cut 5 bases from V and 7 bases from J; bases unmatched to any gene: 13. This CDR3 is built from 16 residues. From germline, CDR1 is SGHVS and CDR2 FNYEAQ.